Listed below are T cell receptor beta chains from one sample, sequenced in a study of beta chain features in type 1 diabetes. Using immunoSEQ multiplex PCR, the repertoire was profiled, and TCRdb retains in-frame clones only, with some absent. The sample has around 250,000 clones, 14% seen once. The specimen sequenced was naive CD4+ T cells from blood. The receptors shown here come from a young man with type 1 diabetes. CDR3s include the opening cysteine and the closing phenylalanine or tryptophan. A D gene is named only where the DNA matches it firmly. Only part of the rows carry a size: once, few, many, or a class if the clone is expanded.

TRBV19	-	TRBD1	TRBJ2-2	CATSPGTGRTGELFF	TGTGCCACCTCGCCCGGGACAGGGAGAACCGGGGAGCTGTTTTTT
TRBV30	few	-	TRBJ1-4	CAWSPGAGEKLFF	TGTGCCTGGTCCCCAGGGGCAGGAGAAAAACTGTTTTTT
TRBV5-4	-	-	TRBJ2-1	CASSFRTTYNEQFF	TGTGCCAGCAGCTTCAGGACTACCTACAATGAGCAGTTCTTC
TRBV5-4	-	-	TRBJ2-1	CASSSPGLTEDEQFF	TGTGCCAGCAGCTCTCCCGGACTTACGGAGGATGAGCAGTTCTTC
TRBV28	few	-	TRBJ2-5	CASKNLQAWETQYF	TGTGCCAGCAAAAATCTACAGGCCTGGGAGACCCAGTACTTC
TRBV6-6	-	-	TRBJ1-2	CASSLGGYTF	TGTGCCAGCAGTCTTGGCGGCTACACCTTC
TRBV9	-	-	TRBJ1-2	CASSATGNYGYTF	TGTGCCAGCAGCGCGACAGGAAACTATGGCTACACCTTC
TRBV4-1	-	TRBD1	TRBJ1-1	CASSQPPRQGNTEAFF	TGCGCCAGCAGCCAACCGCCCCGACAGGGGAACACTGAAGCTTTCTTT
TRBV7-3	-	-	TRBJ2-2	CASSFSGQNTGELFF	TGTGCCAGCAGCTTTTCGGGACAAAACACCGGGGAGCTGTTTTTT
TRBV19	few	-	TRBJ2-7	CASSSRENYEQYF	TGTGCCAGTAGTTCAAGGGAGAACTACGAGCAGTACTTC
TRBV6-6	-	-	TRBJ2-7	CASSNPGQLTYEQYF	TGTGCCAGCAGTAACCCTGGACAGCTTACCTACGAGCAGTACTTC
TRBV7-2	-	TRBD2	TRBJ2-1	CASSSGLAGGENEQFF	TGTGCCAGCAGCTCCGGACTAGCGGGAGGAGAGAATGAGCAGTTCTTC
TRBV5-4	few	TRBD2	TRBJ2-2	CATRAGAGAGELFF	TGTGCCACGCGGGCGGGAGCGGGGGCCGGGGAGCTGTTTTTT
TRBV10-3	-	-	TRBJ2-1	CAISEGAASDEQFF	TGTGCCATCAGTGAGGGGGCTGCGAGCGATGAGCAGTTCTTC
TRBV28	few	TRBD1	TRBJ1-3	CASRTQGRPSGNTIYF	TGTGCCAGCAGGACACAGGGGCGTCCCTCTGGAAACACCATATATTTT
TRBV30	-	-	TRBJ2-7	CAWSRLVSGEQYF	TGTGCCTGGAGTAGGCTAGTTTCGGGTGAGCAGTACTTC
TRBV7-8	-	TRBD1	TRBJ2-7	CASSRPTGVSYEQYF	TGTGCCAGCAGCCGACCCACAGGGGTGTCCTACGAGCAGTACTTC
TRBV13	-	TRBD1	TRBJ1-5	CASSQRRQGTDQPQHF	TGTGCCAGCAGCCAACGGAGACAGGGCACCGATCAGCCCCAGCATTTT
TRBV27	-	TRBD2	TRBJ2-1	CASASGSSYNEQFF	TGTGCCAGCGCTAGCGGGAGCTCCTACAATGAGCAGTTCTTC
TRBV19	-	TRBD2	TRBJ2-1	CASSIRASGYNEQFF	TGTGCCAGTAGTATCAGGGCTAGCGGCTACAATGAGCAGTTCTTC
TRBV2	-	TRBD1	TRBJ1-1	CASRTGQGDTEAFF	TGTGCCAGCAGGACGGGACAGGGTGACACTGAAGCTTTCTTT
TRBV7-2	-	-	TRBJ2-2	CASSPRRGTGELFF	TGTGCCAGCAGCCCCCGCAGGGGCACCGGGGAGCTGTTTTTT
TRBV5-1	-	-	TRBJ1-4	CASTRNGQSNEKLFF	TGCGCCAGTACCCGGAACGGACAGTCGAATGAAAAACTGTTTTTT
TRBV6-5	-	-	TRBJ1-1	CASSYSGQLNTEAFF	TGTGCCAGCAGTTACTCGGGCCAGCTAAACACTGAAGCTTTCTTT
TRBV11-2	-	TRBD2	TRBJ2-2	CASSFGTSVLTGELFF	TGTGCCAGCAGCTTTGGGACTAGCGTGCTGACGGGGGAGCTGTTTTTT
TRBV6-4	-	-	TRBJ1-1	CASSESLNTEAFF	TGTGCCAGCAGTGAATCTTTGAACACTGAAGCTTTCTTT
TRBV5-4	few	-	TRBJ1-2	CASSHIQQGYGYTF	TGTGCCAGCAGCCACATTCAGCAGGGGTATGGCTACACCTTC